A single sample is the source of the 23 T cell receptor beta chains below, sequenced in a study of blood T cell repertoires in COVID-19. Some clones are missing from TCRdb's copy, which holds only in-frame ones; the method was immunoSEQ multiplex PCR. The profile covers around 400,000 clones, with 83% appearing a single time and approximately 5% taken by the ten largest. The source material was PBMCs or T cells enriched from blood (not recorded which). These receptors originate from a woman aged 45 to 65 who had recovered from COVID-19.

The rearrangement links TRBV7-7 to TRBJ2-1; 8 nucleotides align to TRBD2. Per the germline V gene, CDR1 is SSHAT and CDR2 is FNYEAQ (reference sequence). The trim removed 0 bases at V and 0 bases at J, leaving 1 base unmatched. There are 16 residues in the CDR3. The CDR3: CASSLAAGGSYNEQFF. In DNA form, the CDR3 reads TGTGCCAGCAGCTTAGCGGCGGGAGGCTCCTACAATGAGCAGTTCTTC.

The V gene is TRBV5-1, the J gene TRBJ2-5; TRBD2 matches 9 bases. J lost 5 bases, V lost 5 bases, and 7 bases had no gene match. The CDR3 covers 14 residues. The germline gives CDR1 SGHRS, CDR2 YFSETQ. Here the CDR3 reads CASSTGGGAETQYF. In DNA form, the CDR3 reads TGCGCCAGCAGTACTGGCGGGGGGGCCGAGACCCAGTACTTC.

The genes are TRBV3-1 (or the pseudogene TRBV3-2) and TRBJ2-3, with 9 bases lining up with TRBD2. The CDR3 length is 16 residues. Trimming removed 1 base from V and 4 bases from J; junction bases left unmatched: 6. CDR1 and CDR2 (germline): LGHDT, YNNKEL (reference sequence). The CDR3 sequence: CASSQGRGGIPDTQYF. The CDR3 DNA reads TGTGCCAGCAGCCAAGGGCGGGGGGGAATACCAGATACGCAGTATTTT.

The rearrangement links TRBV9 to TRBJ2-7; 12 bases line up with TRBD2. The CDR3 totals 18 residues. Per germline, CDR1 SGDLS and CDR2 YYNGEE. The V segment lost 0 bases and the J segment 0 bases; nucleotides outside the gene matches: 7. The CDR3 region has the DNA TGTGCCAGCAGCGTAGGACTAGCGGGAGCCCGGAGCTCCTACGAGCAGTACTTC. This translates into CASSVGLAGARSSYEQYF.

This chain links TRBV30 with TRBJ1-1, with 10 bases matching TRBD1. Germline lookup yields CDR1 GTSNPN and CDR2 SVGIG (reference sequence). The CDR3 consists of 16 residues. V lost 4 bases, J lost 1 base, and 9 bases stayed unmatched. The CDR3 protein is CAWTPRDRGWNTEAFF. The CDR3 nucleotides read TGTGCCTGGACCCCCCGGGACAGGGGATGGAACACTGAAGCTTTCTTT.

V gene TRBV27 combines with J gene TRBJ1-6, with a weak D call TRBD1 (6 bases). The germline V gene has CDR1 MNHEY and CDR2 SMNVEV (reference sequence). V shed 2 bases and J shed 9 bases, with 29 bases lying between them. This CDR3 spans 20 amino acids. CDR3: CASSLKPPGGGGRESSPLHF. In DNA form, the CDR3 reads TGTGCCAGCAGTTTAAAGCCCCCCGGGGGAGGGGGGAGGGAGAGTTCACCCCTCCACTTT.

The V call is TRBV10-1, the J call TRBJ2-4, with D perhaps TRBD1 (6 bases). Trimming shortened V by 9 bases and J by 7 bases, and 19 bases separated the two germline ends. Germline V gene lookup returns CDR1 WNHNN and CDR2 SYGVQD (reference sequence). The CDR3 is 14 amino acids. CDR3 DNA sequence: TGCGCCAGATACAGGGTGATCTTAGTGAACATTCAGTACTTC. Residues: CARYRVILVNIQYF.

The V call is TRBV12-3 or TRBV12-4, the J call TRBJ1-6, with TRBD1 matching 7 bases. J was trimmed by 11 bases and V by 3 bases; bases with no gene match: 1. The CDR3 has 12 amino acids. CDR3 protein: CASSFGQAPLHF. In DNA, the CDR3 is TGTGCCAGCAGTTTCGGACAGGCACCCCTCCACTTT.

This rearrangement joins TRBV6-5 to TRBJ1-5; D uncertain. The CDR3 is 14 residues long. The V end lost 8 bases, the J end lost 3 bases, and 14 bases lay between the germline ends. CDR1 MNHEY and CDR2 SVGAGI come from the germline V gene. CDR3 sequence (DNA): TGTGCCAGCCGAACGGGCGGGCCCAATCAGCCCCAGCATTTT. Residues: CASRTGGPNQPQHF.

J is TRBJ1-1 and V is TRBV7-8; possible D gene TRBD1, 5 bases. V lost 2 bases, J lost 10 bases, and 14 bases lay in between. The CDR3 is 13 residues long. Germline V gene lookup returns CDR1 SGHVS and CDR2 FQNEAQ. DNA of the CDR3: TGTGCCAGCAGCTTAATAACAGGAAGAGGAGCTTTCTTT. This gives the protein CASSLITGRGAFF.

The chain joins TRBV18 to TRBJ2-2; 7 positions agree with TRBD2. The CDR3 is 17 residues long. V shed 2 bases, J shed 6 bases, and the junction held 12 bases outside the gene matches. Germline V CDR1 and CDR2: KGHSH, LQKENI. CDR3 region: CASSPGLAGRHPGELFF. CDR3 DNA sequence: TGTGCCAGCTCACCAGGATTAGCCGGGAGGCACCCCGGGGAGCTGTTTTTT. Complete variable domain (other parts from reference TRBV18 and TRBJ2-2): NAGVMQNPRHLVRRRGQEARLRCSPMKGHSHVYWYRQLPEEGLKFMVYLQKENIIDESGMPKERFSAEFPKEGPSILRIQQVVRGDSAAYFCASSPGLAGRHPGELFFGEGSRLTVL.

The V call is TRBV6-2 or TRBV6-3, the J call TRBJ2-5, with a tentative D call TRBD1 (7 bases). Trimming pared 6 bases from V and 5 bases from J, leaving 13 bases between. Germline values: CDR1 MNHEY, CDR2 SVGEGT. There are 13 residues in the CDR3. CDR3 loop: CASSAGGSETQYF. The CDR3 DNA reads TGTGCCAGCAGCGCAGGGGGGTCCGAGACCCAGTACTTC.

The chain joins TRBV4-3 to TRBJ1-1; 7 bases are a match to TRBD1. Looked up from germline, CDR1 is LGHNA and CDR2 is YSLEER. J lost 4 bases, V lost 8 bases, and 7 bases had no gene match. This CDR3 is built from 13 residues. Here the CDR3 reads CASAVTGATEAFF. CDR3 DNA: TGCGCCAGCGCGGTCACAGGGGCCACTGAAGCTTTCTTT.

This chain links TRBV7-8 with TRBJ1-1; 10 nucleotides align to TRBD1. The germline CDR1 and CDR2 sequences are SGHVS and FQNEAQ. The CDR3 sequence is 16 residues long. The V gene end was trimmed by 8 bases and the J gene end by 4 bases; junction bases not matched to a gene: 13. CDR3: CASSPRVGQGSTEAFF. The CDR3 DNA follows: TGTGCCAGCTCCCCCAGAGTGGGACAGGGGAGCACTGAAGCTTTCTTT.

This clone was observed a few times. J is TRBJ1-6 and V is TRBV9; D is undetermined. Trimming stripped 2 bases from V and 9 bases from J, with 9 bases between. The CDR3 consists of 13 residues. Germline V gives CDR1 SGDLS, CDR2 YYNGEE. The chain's CDR3 is CASSVPGISPLHF. The CDR3 DNA sequence: TGTGCCAGCAGCGTCCCCGGGATTTCACCCCTCCACTTT.

V gene TRBV6-2 or TRBV6-3 combines with J gene TRBJ1-6; possibly TRBD1 for D (5 bases). This CDR3 comprises 13 residues. Germline V lookup: CDR1 MNHEY, CDR2 SVGEGT. With 4 bases removed from V and 10 bases from J, the gap between germline ends came to 11 bases. The CDR3 protein is CASSFGGRSPLHF. CDR3 nucleotides: TGTGCCAGCAGTTTCGGGGGGAGATCACCCCTCCACTTT.

The rearrangement uses TRBV5-6 and TRBJ2-2, with 8 bases lining up with TRBD2. The J segment lost 8 bases and the V segment lost 2 bases, leaving 2 bases of the junction unmatched. From germline, CDR1 is SGHDT and CDR2 YYEEEE. The CDR3 loop spans 13 amino acids. The CDR3 region is CASSFASGGELFF. CDR3 sequence (DNA): TGTGCCAGCAGCTTTGCTAGCGGGGGGGAGCTGTTTTTT. Using reference TRBV5-6 and TRBJ2-2 for the parts outside the CDR3, the full variable domain is DAGVTQSPTHLIKTRGQQVTLRCSPKSGHDTVSWYQQALGQGPQFIFQYYEEEERQRGNFPDRFSGHQFPNYSSELNVNALLLGDSALYLCASSFASGGELFFGEGSRLTVL.

This clone has only one observation. V usage is TRBV11-2 and J usage is TRBJ2-3, with 9 bases aligning to TRBD2. V was pared by 0 bases and J by 4 bases, with 5 bases of the junction left unmatched. This CDR3 contains 16 residues. Germline loops: CDR1 SGHAT, CDR2 FQNNGV. CDR3 loop: CASSLDLGGGADTQYF. In DNA form, the CDR3 reads TGTGCCAGCAGCTTAGATCTCGGCGGGGGGGCAGATACGCAGTATTTT.

V gene TRBV14 combines with J gene TRBJ1-5; no firm D call. Germline CDR1 reads SGHDN; CDR2 reads FVKESK. Trimming pared 2 bases from V and 4 bases from J, leaving 9 bases between. This CDR3 contains 14 residues. The CDR3 here is CASSQIGRNQPQHF. The DNA for the CDR3 is TGTGCCAGCAGCCAAATCGGGAGAAATCAGCCCCAGCATTTT. Based on the CDR3 plus reference TRBV14 and TRBJ1-5, the full variable domain is EAGVTQFPSHSVIEKGQTVTLRCDPISGHDNLYWYRRVMGKEIKFLLHFVKESKQDESGMPNNRFLAERTGGTYSTLKVQPAELEDSGVYFCASSQIGRNQPQHFGDGTRLSIL.

This chain links TRBV27 with TRBJ2-2; TRBD2 agrees at 9 bases. Trimming cost V 6 bases and J 2 bases; bases outside gene matches: 4. The germline V gene has CDR1 MNHEY and CDR2 SMNVEV (reference sequence). There are 15 residues in the CDR3. CDR3 sequence (DNA): TGTGCCAGCAGCCAAGCGGGGGGCAACACCGGGGAGCTGTTTTTT. The encoded protein is CASSQAGGNTGELFF.

The chain employs TRBV29-1 and TRBJ1-2, with D uncertain. CDR1 and CDR2 (germline): SQVTM, ANQGSEA. The CDR3 extends over 10 amino acids. Trimming left V 5 bases short and J 8 bases short, with 9 bases between. CDR3 nucleotide sequence: TGCAGCGTTTCAGACAACGGCTACACCTTC. Protein: CSVSDNGYTF.

This chain links TRBV7-9 with TRBJ2-3; 8 bases map to TRBD2. V was clipped by 5 bases and J by 5 bases; unmatched bases: 9. The CDR3 is 15 residues long. The germline gives CDR1 SEHNR, CDR2 FQNEAQ (reference sequence). The CDR3: CASSDSGVLVDTQYF. DNA of the CDR3: TGTGCCAGCAGCGATAGCGGGGTTCTGGTAGATACGCAGTATTTT.

The chain recombines TRBV5-1 with TRBJ2-2; D uncertain. The J call is in doubt because the DNA end fits TRBJ1-3 better. The germline gives CDR1 SGHRS, CDR2 YFSETQ. The CDR3 sequence is 13 residues long. CDR3 DNA: TGCGCCAGCAAGCGGGACTCTGGAAACACCATATATTTT. Its translation is CASKRDSGNTIYF.